Each of the 28 T cell receptor beta chains below was sequenced from the same sample in a study of T cell clonality in common variable immunodeficiency. Study-level findings and limits: Common variable immunodeficiency TCR beta sequences reportedly had fewer deletions and N-nucleotide insertions.

Method: immunoSEQ multiplex PCR; TCRdb's copy keeps in-frame clones and lacks some. The sample includes 15,000 to 16,000 clones. Antigen specificity for these receptors is unknown. The source material was peripheral blood mononuclear cells. These receptors were taken from a human donor with common variable immunodeficiency.

Turning to this clone: Sequencing ends 3 residues short of the CDR3 end; the germline J gene provides the rest. The chain links TRBV7-9 to TRBJ1-1, with D uncertain. V lost 0 bases and J 2 bases, leaving 4 bases between the germline ends. This CDR3 has 13 residues. CDR1 SEHNR and CDR2 FQNEAQ come from the germline V gene (reference sequence). The CDR3 loop is CASSLAFNTEAFF. The part of the CDR3 DNA that was read is TGTGCCAGCAGCTTAGCCTTTAACACTGAA.

Note on this clone: The sequence runs out 3 residues before the end of the CDR3; the remainder is reconstructed from the germline J gene. This chain links TRBV7-2 with TRBJ2-1, with D tentatively TRBD1 (6 bases). The CDR3 spans 15 residues. CDR1 and CDR2 (germline): SGHTA, FQGNSA. Between the trimmed V and J ends, which lost 1 base and 5 bases, there was a span of 12 bases. CDR3: CASSLVGALNNEQFF. Incomplete CDR3 DNA: TGTGCCAGCAGCTTAGTGGGGGCCCTAAACAATGAG.

About this clone: The read finishes 3 residues shy of the CDR3 end, and the germline J gene is used to complete it. The chain combines TRBV19 with TRBJ1-4; weak D call: TRBD1 (5 bases). Germline assignment: CDR1 LNHDA and CDR2 SQIVND (reference sequence). The CDR3 spans 13 residues. CDR3 protein: CASSPLGPGELFF. Partial CDR3 DNA: TGTGCCAGTAGTCCCCTGGGTCCGGGGGAA.

Comments on this clone: Read coverage stops 3 residues before the CDR3 terminus; the germline J gene supplies the remainder. V gene TRBV7-9 combines with J gene TRBJ1-4; 9 nucleotides align to TRBD1. The trim removed 8 bases at V and 5 bases at J, leaving 3 bases unmatched. Germline V gene lookup returns CDR1 SEHNR and CDR2 FQNEAQ (reference sequence). The CDR3 extends over 13 amino acids. CDR3 bases read: TGTGCCAGCGGGGACAGGGAAAATGAAAAA. Translating it yields CASGDRENEK. The CDR3 as a whole reads CASGDRENEKLFF.

As concerns this clone: The read stops 3 residues short of the end of the CDR3; the missing end is completed from the germline J gene. The chain carries TRBV2 and TRBJ1-5; 11 bases fit TRBD1. The CDR3 runs to 18 residues. J was trimmed by 0 bases and V by 4 bases; bases with no gene match: 8. Germline CDR1 reads SNHLY; CDR2 reads FYNNEI. The CDR3 sequence: CASSGGQGAPHSNQPQHF. The sequenced part of the CDR3 DNA is TGTGCCAGCAGTGGAGGACAGGGGGCCCCCCATAGCAATCAGCCC. Supplemented by reference TRBV2 and TRBJ1-5, the full variable domain reads EPEVTQTPSHQVTQMGQEVILRCVPISNHLYFYWYRQILGQKVEFLVSFYNNEISEKSEIFDDQFSVERPDGSNFTLKIRSTKLEDSAMYFCASSGGQGAPHSNQPQHFGDGTRLSIL.

Concerning this clone itself: The read is 3 residues too short to cover the CDR3 end, so that end is filled in from the germline J gene. The chain couples TRBV7-9 to TRBJ2-7, with D uncertain. This CDR3 has 12 amino acids. V dropped 5 bases and J dropped 3 bases, with 8 bases sitting between them. Germline V lookup: CDR1 SEHNR, CDR2 FQNEAQ (reference sequence). Partial CDR3 DNA: TGTGCCAGCAGCCCCTCGCGCTACGAG. This sequence encodes CASSPSRYE. The CDR3 in full is CASSPSRYEQYF.

About this clone itself: The CDR3 end lies 3 residues beyond the end of the read and is filled in from the germline J gene. The V call is TRBV5-1, the J call TRBJ2-5, with 7 positions matching TRBD1. The V and J ends lost 4 bases and 1 base, in that order; junction bases with no gene match: 4. The germline CDR1 and CDR2 sequences are SGHRS and YFSETQ. This CDR3 is built from 14 residues. The CDR3 region is CASSETGTQETQYF. Incomplete CDR3 DNA: TGCGCCAGCAGCGAGACAGGGACCCAAGAGACC. The full variable domain, completed using reference TRBV5-1 and TRBJ2-5, is KAGVTQTPRYLIKTRGQQVTLSCSPISGHRSVSWYQQTPGQGLQFLFEYFSETQRNKGNFPGRFSGRQFSNSRSEMNVSTLELGDSALYLCASSETGTQETQYFGPGTRLLVL.

Points on this clone: The read ends 3 residues shy of where the CDR3 ends; the end is completed using the germline J gene. The J gene is TRBJ1-1, the V gene TRBV6-1, with D perhaps matching TRBD1 (5 bases). Germline lookup yields CDR1 MNHNS and CDR2 SASEGT. With 1 base removed from V and 6 bases from J, the gap between germline ends came to 18 bases. This CDR3 contains 16 residues. Here the CDR3 reads CASSEGAGRGFAEAFF. CDR3 DNA, as far as it was read: TGTGCCAGCAGTGAAGGGGCAGGGCGTGGGTTCGCTGAA.

With respect to this clone: The read gets to within 3 residues of the CDR3 end, and the germline J gene fills in the rest. The J gene is TRBJ1-2, the V gene TRBV7-2; D gene uncertain. Germline CDR1 is SGHTA and CDR2 is FQGNSA. V was cut by 4 bases and J by 4 bases, with 10 bases left in between. CDR3 length: 13 amino acids. The CDR3 loop is CASSSDFPYGYTF. CDR3 DNA, as far as it was read: TGTGCCAGCAGCTCGGACTTTCCCTATGGC.

Note on this clone: The sequence runs out 3 residues before the end of the CDR3; the remainder is reconstructed from the germline J gene. The chain combines TRBV7-6 with TRBJ1-1, with a weak D call TRBD1 (6 bases). V lost 1 base and J 1 base, leaving 13 bases between the germline ends. The CDR3 extends over 16 amino acids. CDR1 and CDR2 (germline): SGHVS, FNYEAQ. The CDR3 bases that were read are TGTGCCAGCAGCTTAGGAGTAGGGGGACAGAACACTGAA. Amino acid sequence: CASSLGVGGQNTE. In full, the CDR3 is CASSLGVGGQNTEAFF.

Note on this clone: The read halts 3 residues ahead of the CDR3 end, with the missing end drawn from the germline J gene. V gene TRBV19 combines with J gene TRBJ2-7; D may be TRBD2 (5 bases). CDR1 is LNHDA and CDR2 is SQIVND in the germline V gene (reference sequence). The CDR3 is made up of 13 amino acids. Trimming stripped 4 bases from V and 0 bases from J, with 7 bases between. Incomplete CDR3 DNA: TGTGCCAGTAGTAGAGGGTTCTCCTACGAG. It specifies CASSRGFSYE. The CDR3 in its entirety is CASSRGFSYEQYF.

Points on this clone: Coverage ceases 3 residues before the CDR3 finishes, and the germline J gene fills in the end. This sequence joins TRBV29-1 and TRBJ2-5, with D perhaps TRBD1 (6 bases). This CDR3 contains 13 residues. Deletions cut 6 bases from V and 2 bases from J, with 13 bases between. Germline V gene lookup returns CDR1 SQVTM and CDR2 ANQGSEA. Partial CDR3 DNA: TGCAGCGTCCCCGGAAGGGGGCAAGAGACC. This codes for CSVPGRGQET. The whole CDR3 protein is CSVPGRGQETQYF. Full variable domain (rest looked up from reference TRBV29-1 and TRBJ2-5): SAVISQKPSRDICQRGTSLTIQCQVDSQVTMMFWYRQQPGQSLTLIATANQGSEATYESGFVIDKFPISRPNLTFSTLTVSNMSPEDSSIYLCSVPGRGQETQYFGPGTRLLVL.

Of note for this clone: The CDR3 end lies 3 residues beyond the end of the read and is filled in from the germline J gene. The chain is built from TRBV7-9 and TRBJ2-5; D is possibly TRBD2 (6 bases). V lost 5 bases, J lost 5 bases, and 15 bases lay in between. The CDR3 loop spans 14 amino acids. Germline CDR1 is SEHNR and CDR2 is FQNEAQ (reference sequence). The sequenced part of the CDR3 DNA is TGTGCCAGCAGCCCCAAGACTAGTACGGAGACC. Amino acids: CASSPKTSTET. The CDR3 reads in full as CASSPKTSTETQYF.

With respect to this clone: The read terminates 3 residues before the CDR3 end, so the remaining end is supplied by the germline J gene. The genes are TRBV7-9 and TRBJ1-4; a weak D match, TRBD1 (6 bases). CDR1 is SEHNR and CDR2 is FQNEAQ in the germline V gene (reference sequence). CDR3 length equals 13 residues. Trimming took 9 bases from V and 8 from J, leaving 16 bases between them. This chain's CDR3 is CASRQVVGEKLFF. Partial CDR3 DNA: TGTGCCAGTCGACAGGTCGTGGGGGAAAAA.

Points on this clone: The read ends 3 residues early relative to the CDR3; the germline J gene fills the gap. V usage is TRBV20-1 and J usage is TRBJ2-1; D may be TRBD2 (6 bases). Germline CDR1 is DFQATT and CDR2 is SNEGSKA (reference sequence). CDR3 size: 19 residues. Between the trimmed V and J ends, which lost 3 bases and 1 base, there was a span of 25 bases. This CDR3 reads CSARSPFGVAGRSYNEQFF. The CDR3 DNA, read in part, is TGCAGTGCTAGGTCTCCGTTTGGGGTGGCGGGGCGGTCCTACAATGAG.

About this clone itself: The read halts 3 residues ahead of the CDR3 end, with the missing end drawn from the germline J gene. This chain connects TRBV9 to TRBJ1-1, with 9 bases aligning to TRBD1. The CDR3 covers 15 residues. CDR1 is SGDLS and CDR2 is YYNGEE in the germline V gene. V was clipped by 4 bases and J by 4 bases; unmatched bases: 8. CDR3 sequence: CASSKTGTGSTEAFF. The covered CDR3 bases are TGTGCCAGCAGCAAAACCGGGACAGGGAGCACTGAA. Full variable domain (missing parts from reference TRBV9 and TRBJ1-1): DSGVTQTPKHLITATGQRVTLRCSPRSGDLSVYWYQQSLDQGLQFLIQYYNGEERAKGNILERFSAQQFPDLHSELNLSSLELGDSALYFCASSKTGTGSTEAFFGQGTRLTVV.

Considering frequency, this clone is medium-sized. Incomplete CDR3 DNA: TGCAGTGCTAGAGGTGGGACTAGTGATACG. Protein sequence: CSARGGTSDT. The complete CDR3 reads CSARGGTSDTQYF. The chain combines TRBV20-1 with TRBJ2-3, with 8 nucleotides matching TRBD2. The read is 3 residues too short to cover the CDR3 end, so that end is filled in from the germline J gene. After removal of 1 base from V and 6 bases from J, the junction contained 3 bases not matched to a gene. CDR1 is DFQATT, CDR2 SNEGSKA, per germline (reference sequence). This CDR3 is built from 13 residues.

Comments on this clone: One junction end does not reproduce the germline sequence, and a read error may be involved. The read ends 3 residues shy of where the CDR3 ends; the end is completed using the germline J gene. V usage is TRBV5-1 and J usage is TRBJ1-6; D perhaps matches TRBD1 (6 bases). Germline-derived CDR1 and CDR2 are SGHRS and YFSETQ. The CDR3 is 15 residues long. The CDR3 DNA, read in part, is TGCGCCAGCAGCTTGGACCAGGGGAATAAATCACCC. As protein: CASSLDQGNKSP. The whole CDR3 protein reads CASSLDQGNKSPLHF.

Measured by frequency, this clone is medium-sized. With the read ending 3 residues before the CDR3 end, the germline J gene is used to fill in that end. V gene TRBV20-1 combines with J gene TRBJ2-2; 8 bases are a match to TRBD2. The V gene's germline CDR1 is DFQATT and CDR2 SNEGSKA (reference sequence). J was trimmed by 4 bases and V by 0 bases; bases with no gene match: 7. This CDR3 spans 16 amino acids. Partial CDR3 DNA: TGCAGTGCTAGAGATTATACTAGCGGCCTCACCGGGGAG. It yields the protein CSARDYTSGLTGE. The entire CDR3 sequence reads CSARDYTSGLTGELFF.

Of note for this clone: The CDR3 goes on 3 residues after the read ends, and that part is filled in from the germline J gene. This rearrangement joins TRBV20-1 to TRBJ2-7, with 9 bases identical to TRBD2. J lost 5 bases, V lost 1 base, and 9 bases had no gene match. There are 15 residues in the CDR3. Germline CDR1 and CDR2: DFQATT and SNEGSKA (reference sequence). Partial CDR3 DNA: TGCAGTGCTAGAGCAGGGACTAGCAATCCCCACGAG. Translated, it gives CSARAGTSNPHE. The whole CDR3 sequence reads CSARAGTSNPHEQYF.

Note on this clone: The read comes to an end 3 residues before the CDR3 does, leaving the germline J gene to fill in the end. The chain combines TRBV7-3 with TRBJ2-1; 11 positions agree with TRBD2. With 3 bases clipped from V and 6 bases from J, the junction kept 7 bases outside the gene matches. Germline CDR1 reads SGHTA; CDR2 reads FQGTGA. This CDR3 is 16 amino acids long. CDR3 sequence reads: CASSLPTSGSSNEQFF. The CDR3 DNA, read in part, is TGTGCCAGCAGCTTGCCAACTAGCGGGAGCAGCAATGAG.

As to this clone: The read comes to an end 3 residues before the CDR3 does, leaving the germline J gene to fill in the end. This chain connects TRBV10-1 to TRBJ1-1; 8 positions agree with TRBD1. The CDR3 is 13 amino acids. With 9 bases clipped from V and 0 bases from J, the junction kept 3 bases outside the gene matches. Per germline, CDR1 WNHNN and CDR2 SYGVQD (reference sequence). CDR3 protein: CASRQGLNTEAFF. The sequenced part of the CDR3 DNA is TGCGCCAGTAGACAGGGGCTGAACACTGAA.

As regards this clone: The CDR3 end is not reached by the read, which stops 3 residues before it; the germline J gene fills it in. This chain joins TRBV5-1 and TRBJ1-2, with unresolved D. V was cut by 0 bases and J by 1 base, with 7 bases left in between. CDR3 length: 14 residues. The V gene's germline CDR1 is SGHRS and CDR2 YFSETQ. The CDR3 DNA, read in part, is TGCGCCAGCAGCTTGGTCCAGAATAACTATGGC. It specifies CASSLVQNNYG. The whole CDR3 is CASSLVQNNYGYTF.

Of note for this clone: Sequencing ends 3 residues short of the CDR3 end; the germline J gene provides the rest. The chain employs TRBV19 and TRBJ2-1, with D perhaps assigned TRBD1 or TRBD2 (6 bases each). The V end lost 5 bases, the J end lost 8 bases, and 13 bases lay between the germline ends. The CDR3 has 13 amino acids. The germline gives CDR1 LNHDA, CDR2 SQIVND (reference sequence). CDR3 amino acids: CASSLSGEDEQFF. The covered CDR3 bases are TGTGCCAGTAGTTTGTCAGGGGAGGATGAG.

Details on this clone: The read stops 3 residues short of the end of the CDR3; the missing end is completed from the germline J gene. The J gene is TRBJ1-1, the V gene TRBV30; maybe TRBD1 (6 bases). CDR3 length equals 15 residues. Germline CDR1 GTSNPN, CDR2 SVGIG (reference sequence). V dropped 4 bases and J dropped 1 base, with 16 bases sitting between them. Here the CDR3 reads CAWKGQDRRNTEAFF. The sequenced CDR3 bases are TGTGCCTGGAAAGGGCAAGACAGGCGGAACACTGAA.

About this clone: With the read ending 3 residues before the CDR3 end, the germline J gene is used to fill in that end. The chain links TRBV18 to TRBJ1-4, with a tentative D call TRBD1 (5 bases). CDR1 is KGHSH, CDR2 LQKENI, per germline. The CDR3 runs to 17 residues. Trimming left V 3 bases short and J 0 bases short, with 14 bases between. The sequenced part of the CDR3 DNA is TGTGCCAGCTCACCGGGGAGTGGGGCCGCAACTAATGAAAAA. Its translation: CASSPGSGAATNEK. The entire CDR3 protein is CASSPGSGAATNEKLFF.

Regarding this clone: With the read ending 3 residues before the CDR3 end, the germline J gene is used to fill in that end. V usage is TRBV9 and J usage is TRBJ2-1, with 8 positions matching TRBD2. The CDR3 extends over 16 amino acids. With V trimmed by 4 bases and J by 7 bases, 13 bases remained unmatched. Looked up from germline, CDR1 is SGDLS and CDR2 is YYNGEE. The sequenced CDR3 bases are TGTGCCAGCAGCCCCCGGGGGGGTAGCGGGGCTAATGAG. This translates into CASSPRGGSGANE. The full CDR3 protein reads CASSPRGGSGANEQFF.

According to its frequency, this clone is medium-sized (0.01 to 0.1%). Coverage ceases 3 residues before the CDR3 finishes, and the germline J gene fills in the end. The J gene is TRBJ1-1, the V gene TRBV30, with a tentative D call TRBD1 (5 bases). In germline, CDR1 is GTSNPN, CDR2 SVGIG (reference sequence). There are 12 residues in the CDR3. CDR3 sequence: CAWSVRGEEAFF. Incomplete CDR3 DNA: TGTGCCTGGAGTGTACGGGGGGAAGAA.